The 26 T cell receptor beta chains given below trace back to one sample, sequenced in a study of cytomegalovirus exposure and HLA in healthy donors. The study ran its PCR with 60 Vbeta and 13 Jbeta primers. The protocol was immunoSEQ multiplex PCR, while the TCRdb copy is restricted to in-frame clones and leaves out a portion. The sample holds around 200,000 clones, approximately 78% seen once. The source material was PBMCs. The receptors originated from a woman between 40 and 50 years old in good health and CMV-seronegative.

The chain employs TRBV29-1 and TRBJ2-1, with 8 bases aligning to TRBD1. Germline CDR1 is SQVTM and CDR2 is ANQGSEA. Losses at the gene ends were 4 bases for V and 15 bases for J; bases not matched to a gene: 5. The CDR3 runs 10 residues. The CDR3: CSVGWTGRFF. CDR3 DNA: TGCAGCGTTGGATGGACAGGGAGGTTCTTC.

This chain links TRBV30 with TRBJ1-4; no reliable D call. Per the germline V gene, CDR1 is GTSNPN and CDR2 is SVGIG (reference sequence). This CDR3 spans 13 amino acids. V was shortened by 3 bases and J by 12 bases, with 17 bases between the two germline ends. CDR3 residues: CAWSKKPLIELFF. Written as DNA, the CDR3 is TGTGCCTGGAGCAAAAAACCCCTCATAGAACTGTTTTTT.

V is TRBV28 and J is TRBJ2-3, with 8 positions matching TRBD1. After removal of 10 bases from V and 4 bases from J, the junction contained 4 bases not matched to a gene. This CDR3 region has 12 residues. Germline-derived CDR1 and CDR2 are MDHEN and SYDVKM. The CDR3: CATATGADTQYF. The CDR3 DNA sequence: TGTGCCACCGCGACAGGGGCAGATACGCAGTATTTT.

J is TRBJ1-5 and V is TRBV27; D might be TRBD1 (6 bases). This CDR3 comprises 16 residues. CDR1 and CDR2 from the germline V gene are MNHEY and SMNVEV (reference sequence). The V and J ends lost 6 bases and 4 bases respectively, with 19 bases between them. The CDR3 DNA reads TGTGCCAGCAGCAGCGGGACCCAGGGGCCTAATCAGCCCCAGCATTTT. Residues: CASSSGTQGPNQPQHF.

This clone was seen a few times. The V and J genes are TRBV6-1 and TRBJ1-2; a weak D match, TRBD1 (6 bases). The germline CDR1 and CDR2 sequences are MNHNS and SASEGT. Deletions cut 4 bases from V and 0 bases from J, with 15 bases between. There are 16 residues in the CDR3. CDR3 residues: CASSGAGDPANYGYTF. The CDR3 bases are TGTGCCAGCAGTGGGGCAGGGGACCCAGCTAACTATGGCTACACCTTC.

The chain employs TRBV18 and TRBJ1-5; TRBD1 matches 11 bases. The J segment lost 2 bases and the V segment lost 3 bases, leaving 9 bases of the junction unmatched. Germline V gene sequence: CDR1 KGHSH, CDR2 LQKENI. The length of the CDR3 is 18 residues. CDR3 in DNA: TGTGCCAGCTCACCTGAGGACAGGGGGCTGAGAGGCAATCAGCCCCAGCATTTT. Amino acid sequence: CASSPEDRGLRGNQPQHF.

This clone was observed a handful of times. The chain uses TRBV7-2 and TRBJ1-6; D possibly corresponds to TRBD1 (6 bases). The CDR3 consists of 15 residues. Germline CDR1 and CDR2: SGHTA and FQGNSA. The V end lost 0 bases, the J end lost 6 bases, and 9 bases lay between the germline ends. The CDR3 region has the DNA TGTGCCAGCAGCTTAGCCCCCAGGGGTAATTCACCCCTCCACTTT. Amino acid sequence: CASSLAPRGNSPLHF.

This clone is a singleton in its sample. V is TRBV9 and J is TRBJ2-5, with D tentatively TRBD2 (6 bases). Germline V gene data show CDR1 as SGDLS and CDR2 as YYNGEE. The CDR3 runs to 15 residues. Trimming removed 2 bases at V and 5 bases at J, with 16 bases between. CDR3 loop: CASSVEGSGLETQYF. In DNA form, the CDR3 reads TGTGCCAGCAGCGTTGAGGGGAGCGGGCTGGAGACCCAGTACTTC.

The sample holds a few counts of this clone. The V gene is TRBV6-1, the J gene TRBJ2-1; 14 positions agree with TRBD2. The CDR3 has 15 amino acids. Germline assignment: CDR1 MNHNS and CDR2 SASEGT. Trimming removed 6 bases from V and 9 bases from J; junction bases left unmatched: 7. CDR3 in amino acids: CASSRTSGGYGEQFF. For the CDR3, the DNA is TGTGCCAGCAGCCGGACTAGCGGGGGGTACGGTGAGCAGTTCTTC.

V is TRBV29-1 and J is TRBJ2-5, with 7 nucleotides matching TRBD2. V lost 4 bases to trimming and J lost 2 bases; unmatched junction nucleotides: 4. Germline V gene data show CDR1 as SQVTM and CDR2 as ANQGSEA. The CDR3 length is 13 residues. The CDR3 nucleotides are TGCAGCGTTGGGGGGGAGGGACAAGAGACCCAGTACTTC. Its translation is CSVGGEGQETQYF.

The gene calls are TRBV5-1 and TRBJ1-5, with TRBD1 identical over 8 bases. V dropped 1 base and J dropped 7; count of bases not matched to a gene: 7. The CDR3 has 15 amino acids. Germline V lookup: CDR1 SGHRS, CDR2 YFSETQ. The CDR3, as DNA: TGCGCCAGCAGCTTGTTGGGACAGGAGGGACAGCCCCAGCATTTT. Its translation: CASSLLGQEGQPQHF.

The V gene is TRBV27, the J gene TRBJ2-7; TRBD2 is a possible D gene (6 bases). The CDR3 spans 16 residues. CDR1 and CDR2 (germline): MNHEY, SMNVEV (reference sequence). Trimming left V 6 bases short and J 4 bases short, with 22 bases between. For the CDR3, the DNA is TGTGCCAGCAGCGGACCCGGGAGCGGAGTACCGTACGAGCAGTACTTC. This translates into CASSGPGSGVPYEQYF.

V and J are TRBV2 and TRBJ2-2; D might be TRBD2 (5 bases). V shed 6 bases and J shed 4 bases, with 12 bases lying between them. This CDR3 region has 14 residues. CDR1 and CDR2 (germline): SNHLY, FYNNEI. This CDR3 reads CASRSSGSTGELFF. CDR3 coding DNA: TGTGCCAGCAGAAGTTCGGGGTCCACCGGGGAGCTGTTTTTT.

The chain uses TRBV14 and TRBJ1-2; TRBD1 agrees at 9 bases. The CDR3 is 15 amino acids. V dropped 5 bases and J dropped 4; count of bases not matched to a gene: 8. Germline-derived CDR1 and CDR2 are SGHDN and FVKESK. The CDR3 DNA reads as TGTGCCAGCAGCGACAGGGGGGGCCTCGGCTATGGCTACACCTTC. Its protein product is CASSDRGGLGYGYTF.

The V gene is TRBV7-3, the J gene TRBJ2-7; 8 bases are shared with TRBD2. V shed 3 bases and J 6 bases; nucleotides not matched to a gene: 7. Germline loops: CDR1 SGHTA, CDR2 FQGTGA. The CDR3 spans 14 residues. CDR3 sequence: CASSLTGGPGEQYF. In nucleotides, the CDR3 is TGTGCCAGCAGCTTGACGGGAGGGCCGGGCGAGCAGTACTTC. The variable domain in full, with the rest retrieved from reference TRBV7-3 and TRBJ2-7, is GAGVSQTPSNKVTEKGKYVELRCDPISGHTALYWYRQSLGQGPEFLIYFQGTGAADDSGLPNDRFFAVRPEGSVSTLKIQRTERGDSAVYLCASSLTGGPGEQYFGPGTRLTVT.

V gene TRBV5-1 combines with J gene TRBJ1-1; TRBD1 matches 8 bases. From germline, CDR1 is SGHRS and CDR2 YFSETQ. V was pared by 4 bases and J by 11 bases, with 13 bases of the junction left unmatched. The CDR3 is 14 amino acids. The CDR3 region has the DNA TGCGCCAGCAGCCCCTATACGACAGGGGCTGTGGCTTTCTTT. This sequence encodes CASSPYTTGAVAFF.

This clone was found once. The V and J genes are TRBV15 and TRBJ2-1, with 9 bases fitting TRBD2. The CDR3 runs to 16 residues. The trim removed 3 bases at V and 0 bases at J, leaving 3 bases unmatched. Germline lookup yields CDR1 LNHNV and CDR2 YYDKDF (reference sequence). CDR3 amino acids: CATSSVSGSSYNEQFF. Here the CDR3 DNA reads TGTGCCACCAGCAGCGTTAGCGGGAGCTCCTACAATGAGCAGTTCTTC.

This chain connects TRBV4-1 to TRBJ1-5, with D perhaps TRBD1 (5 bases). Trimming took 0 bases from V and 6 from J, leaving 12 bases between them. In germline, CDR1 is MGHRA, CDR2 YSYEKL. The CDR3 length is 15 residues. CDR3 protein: CASSQDGQGVQPQHF. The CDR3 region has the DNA TGCGCCAGCAGCCAAGATGGCCAGGGCGTTCAGCCCCAGCATTTT.

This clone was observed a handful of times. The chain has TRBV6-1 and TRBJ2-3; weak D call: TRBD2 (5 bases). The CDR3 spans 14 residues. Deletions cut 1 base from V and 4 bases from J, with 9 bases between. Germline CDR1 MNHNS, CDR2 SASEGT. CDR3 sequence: CASSEVDFPDTQYF. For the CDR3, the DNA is TGTGCCAGCAGTGAAGTGGACTTTCCAGATACGCAGTATTTT.

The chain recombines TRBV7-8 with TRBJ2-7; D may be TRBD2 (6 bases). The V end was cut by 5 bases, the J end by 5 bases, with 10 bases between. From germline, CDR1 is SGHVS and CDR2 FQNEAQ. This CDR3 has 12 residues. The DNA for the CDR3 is TGTGCCAGCAGCGGACTATCTAACGAGCAGTACTTC. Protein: CASSGLSNEQYF.

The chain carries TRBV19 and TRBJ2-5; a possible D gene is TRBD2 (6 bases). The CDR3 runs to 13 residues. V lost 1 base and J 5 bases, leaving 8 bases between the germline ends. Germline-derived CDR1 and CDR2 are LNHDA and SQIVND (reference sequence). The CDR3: CASSIAGAETQYF. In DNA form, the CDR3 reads TGTGCCAGTAGTATAGCGGGAGCGGAGACCCAGTACTTC.

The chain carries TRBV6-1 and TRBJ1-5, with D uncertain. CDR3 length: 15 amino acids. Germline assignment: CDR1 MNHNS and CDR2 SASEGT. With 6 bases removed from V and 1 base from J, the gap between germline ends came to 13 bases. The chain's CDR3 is CASSQPVRSNQPQHF. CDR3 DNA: TGTGCCAGCAGCCAACCCGTCAGGAGCAATCAGCCCCAGCATTTT.

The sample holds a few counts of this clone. CDR3 nucleotides: TGTGCCAGCAGTCTAGGAGTAGGCACTGAAGCTTTCTTT. Translated, it gives CASSLGVGTEAFF. This chain uses TRBV27 with TRBJ1-1; the D is unclear. Looked up from germline, CDR1 is MNHEY and CDR2 is SMNVEV (reference sequence). Between the trimmed V and J ends, which lost 5 bases and 4 bases, there was a span of 11 bases. This CDR3 has 13 residues.

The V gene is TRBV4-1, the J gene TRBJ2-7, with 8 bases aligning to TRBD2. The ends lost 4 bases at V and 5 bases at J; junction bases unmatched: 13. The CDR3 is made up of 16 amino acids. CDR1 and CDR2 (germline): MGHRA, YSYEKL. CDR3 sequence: CASSRGISGSIDEQYF. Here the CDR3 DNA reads TGCGCCAGCAGCCGAGGGATAAGCGGGAGTATCGACGAGCAGTACTTC.

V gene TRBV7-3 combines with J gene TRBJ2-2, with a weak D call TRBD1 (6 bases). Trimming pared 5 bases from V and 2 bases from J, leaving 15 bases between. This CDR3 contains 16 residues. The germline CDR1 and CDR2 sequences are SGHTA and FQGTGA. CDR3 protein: CASSQTGQTNTGELFF. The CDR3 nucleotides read TGTGCCAGCAGCCAAACTGGACAGACCAACACCGGGGAGCTGTTTTTT.

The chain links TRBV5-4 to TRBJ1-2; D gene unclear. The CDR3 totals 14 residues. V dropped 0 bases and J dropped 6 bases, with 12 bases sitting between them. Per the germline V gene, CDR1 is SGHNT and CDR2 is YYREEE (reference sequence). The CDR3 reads CASSLALSPHGYTF. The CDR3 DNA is TGTGCCAGCAGCTTGGCTCTATCCCCCCATGGCTACACCTTC. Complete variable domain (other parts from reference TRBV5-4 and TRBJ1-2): ETGVTQSPTHLIKTRGQQVTLRCSSQSGHNTVSWYQQALGQGPQFIFQYYREEENGRGNFPPRFSGLQFPNYSSELNVNALELDDSALYLCASSLALSPHGYTFGSGTRLTVV.